The present T cell receptor beta chain was sequenced within a study of T cell responses to AZD1222 COVID-19 vaccine. Whole-study findings and limits: Targeting of unmutated variant regions was reportedly seen in nearly half of spike-specific TCRs. With two AZD1222 doses given, Spike-specific TCR breadth and depth both rose.

Here immunoSEQ multiplex PCR was the method, and the copy in TCRdb shows in-frame clones only, minus some. The table shows some 100,000 clones, with 85% to 95% occurring only once. The junction had 4 bases not matched to a gene; V was cut back by 0 bases and J by 6 bases. The germline CDR1 and CDR2 sequences are MNHEY and SVGAGI. This CDR3 is 15 amino acids long. As to this clone: Its antigen is unknown.

The receptor's source is an adult in good health. The source was peripheral blood, collected on day 0 of AZD1222 vaccination. The chain has TRBV6-5 and TRBJ1-5, with TRBD1 matching 8 bases. DNA of the CDR3: TGTGCCAGCAGTTACTCGGCCGGGACAGGTCAGCCCCAGCATTTT. Encoded protein: CASSYSAGTGQPQHF.